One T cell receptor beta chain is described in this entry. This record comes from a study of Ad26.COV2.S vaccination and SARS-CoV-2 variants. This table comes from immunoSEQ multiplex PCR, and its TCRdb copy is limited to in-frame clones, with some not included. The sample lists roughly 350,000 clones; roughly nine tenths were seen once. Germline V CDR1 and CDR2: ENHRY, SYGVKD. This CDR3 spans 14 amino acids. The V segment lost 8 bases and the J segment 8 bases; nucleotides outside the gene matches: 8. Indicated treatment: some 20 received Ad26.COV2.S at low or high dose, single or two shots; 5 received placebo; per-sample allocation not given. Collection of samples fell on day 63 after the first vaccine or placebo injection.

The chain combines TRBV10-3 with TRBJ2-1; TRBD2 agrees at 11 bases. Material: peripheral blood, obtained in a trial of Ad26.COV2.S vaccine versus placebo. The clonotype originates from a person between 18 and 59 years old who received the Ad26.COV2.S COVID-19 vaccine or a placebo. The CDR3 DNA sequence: TGTGCCATCCAAACTAGCGGGAGTAATTATGAGCAGTTCTTC. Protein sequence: CAIQTSGSNYEQFF.